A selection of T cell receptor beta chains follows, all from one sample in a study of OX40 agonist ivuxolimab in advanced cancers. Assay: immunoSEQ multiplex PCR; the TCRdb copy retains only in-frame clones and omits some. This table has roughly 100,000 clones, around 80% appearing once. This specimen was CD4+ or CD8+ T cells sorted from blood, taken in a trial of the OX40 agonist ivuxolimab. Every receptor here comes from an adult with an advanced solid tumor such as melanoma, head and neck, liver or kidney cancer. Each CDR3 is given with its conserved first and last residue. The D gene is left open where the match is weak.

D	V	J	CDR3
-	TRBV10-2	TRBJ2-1	CASSDGPGIYNEQFF
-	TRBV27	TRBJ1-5	CASSLGRAGNQPQHF
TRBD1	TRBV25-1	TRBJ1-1	CASSGTGWGEAFF
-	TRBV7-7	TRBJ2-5	CASSFANQETQYF
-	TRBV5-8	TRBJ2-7	CASSWMQGPYEQYF
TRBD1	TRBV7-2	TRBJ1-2	CASRYTGTGPYGYTF
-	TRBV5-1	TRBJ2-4	CASSLDGSGNKNIQYF
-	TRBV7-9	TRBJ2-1	CASSHQEVVNEQFF
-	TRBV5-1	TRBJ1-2	CASSFDPVLGYTF
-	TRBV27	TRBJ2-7	CASSSGQMSSYEQYF